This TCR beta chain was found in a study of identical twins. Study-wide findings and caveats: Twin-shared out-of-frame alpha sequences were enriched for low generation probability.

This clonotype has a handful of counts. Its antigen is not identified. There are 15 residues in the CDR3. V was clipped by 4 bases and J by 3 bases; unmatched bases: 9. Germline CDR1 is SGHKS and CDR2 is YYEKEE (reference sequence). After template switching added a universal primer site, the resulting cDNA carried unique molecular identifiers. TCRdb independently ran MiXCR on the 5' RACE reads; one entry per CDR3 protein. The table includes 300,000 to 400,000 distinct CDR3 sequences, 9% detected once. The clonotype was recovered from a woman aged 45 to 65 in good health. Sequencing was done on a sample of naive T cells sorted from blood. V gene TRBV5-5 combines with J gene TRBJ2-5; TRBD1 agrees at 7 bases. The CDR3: CASSPLSTGKETQYF. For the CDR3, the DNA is TGTGCCAGCAGCCCGTTGTCGACAGGGAAAGAGACCCAGTACTTC.